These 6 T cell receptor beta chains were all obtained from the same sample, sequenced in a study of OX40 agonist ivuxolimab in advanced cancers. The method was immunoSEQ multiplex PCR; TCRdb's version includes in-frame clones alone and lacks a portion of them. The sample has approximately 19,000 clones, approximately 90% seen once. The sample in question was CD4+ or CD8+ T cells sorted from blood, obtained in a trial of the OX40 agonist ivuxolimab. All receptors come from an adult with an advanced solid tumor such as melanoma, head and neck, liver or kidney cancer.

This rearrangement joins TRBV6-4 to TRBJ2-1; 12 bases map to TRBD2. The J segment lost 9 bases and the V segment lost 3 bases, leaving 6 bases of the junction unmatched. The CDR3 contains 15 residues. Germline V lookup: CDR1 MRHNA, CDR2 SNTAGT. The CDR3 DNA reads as TGTGCCAGCAGTGATGGACTAGCGGGGACGGCTGAGCAGTTCTTC. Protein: CASSDGLAGTAEQFF.

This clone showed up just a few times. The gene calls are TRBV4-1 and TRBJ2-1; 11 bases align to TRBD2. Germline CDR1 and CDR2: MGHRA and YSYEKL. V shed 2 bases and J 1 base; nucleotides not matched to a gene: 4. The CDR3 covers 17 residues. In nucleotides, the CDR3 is TGCGCCAGCAGCCAAAATCTAGCGGGAGGTTCCTACAATGAGCAGTTCTTC. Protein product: CASSQNLAGGSYNEQFF.

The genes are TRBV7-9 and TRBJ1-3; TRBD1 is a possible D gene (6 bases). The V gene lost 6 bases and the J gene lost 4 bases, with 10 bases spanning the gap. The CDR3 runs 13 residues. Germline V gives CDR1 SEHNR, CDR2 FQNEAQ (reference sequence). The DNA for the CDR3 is TGTGCCAGCAGACAGGGATCCGGAAACACCATATATTTT. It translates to CASRQGSGNTIYF.

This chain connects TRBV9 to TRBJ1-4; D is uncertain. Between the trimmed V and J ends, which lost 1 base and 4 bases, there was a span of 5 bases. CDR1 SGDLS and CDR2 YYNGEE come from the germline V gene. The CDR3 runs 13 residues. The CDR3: CASSVRRNEKLFF. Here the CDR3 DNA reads TGTGCCAGCAGCGTACGCCGTAATGAAAAACTGTTTTTT.

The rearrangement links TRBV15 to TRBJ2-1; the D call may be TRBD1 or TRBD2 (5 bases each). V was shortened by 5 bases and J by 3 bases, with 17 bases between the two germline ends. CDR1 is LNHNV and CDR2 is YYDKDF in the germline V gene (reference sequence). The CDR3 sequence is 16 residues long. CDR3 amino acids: CATSPPGAPIYNEQFF. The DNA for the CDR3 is TGTGCCACCAGCCCCCCCGGGGCCCCCATCTACAATGAGCAGTTCTTC. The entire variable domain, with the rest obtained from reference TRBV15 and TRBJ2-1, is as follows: DAMVIQNPRYQVTQFGKPVTLSCSQTLNHNVMYWYQQKSSQAPKLLFHYYDKDFNNEADTPDNFQSRRPNTSFCFLDIRSPGLGDTAMYLCATSPPGAPIYNEQFFGPGTRLTVL.

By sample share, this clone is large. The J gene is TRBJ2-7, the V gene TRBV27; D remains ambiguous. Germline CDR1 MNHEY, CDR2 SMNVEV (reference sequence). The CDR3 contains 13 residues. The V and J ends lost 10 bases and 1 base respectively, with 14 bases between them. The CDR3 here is CATSWGSSYEQYF. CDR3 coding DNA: TGTGCCACCTCCTGGGGTTCTTCCTACGAGCAGTACTTC.